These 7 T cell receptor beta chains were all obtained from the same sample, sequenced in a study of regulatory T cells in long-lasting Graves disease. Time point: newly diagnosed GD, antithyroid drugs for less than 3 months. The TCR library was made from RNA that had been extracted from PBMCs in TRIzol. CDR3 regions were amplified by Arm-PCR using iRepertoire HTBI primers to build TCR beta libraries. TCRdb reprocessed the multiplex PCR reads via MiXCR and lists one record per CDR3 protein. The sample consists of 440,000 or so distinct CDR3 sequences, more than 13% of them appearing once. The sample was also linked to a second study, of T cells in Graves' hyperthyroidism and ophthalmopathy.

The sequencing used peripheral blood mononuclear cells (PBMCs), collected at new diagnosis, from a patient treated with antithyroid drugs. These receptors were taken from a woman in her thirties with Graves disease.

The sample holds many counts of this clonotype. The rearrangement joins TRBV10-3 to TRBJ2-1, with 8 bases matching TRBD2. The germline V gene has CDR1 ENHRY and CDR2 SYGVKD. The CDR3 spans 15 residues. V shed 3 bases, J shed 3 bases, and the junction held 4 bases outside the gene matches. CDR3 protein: CAISESGSGYNEQFF. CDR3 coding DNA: TGTGCCATCAGTGAAAGCGGGAGCGGCTACAATGAGCAGTTCTTC.

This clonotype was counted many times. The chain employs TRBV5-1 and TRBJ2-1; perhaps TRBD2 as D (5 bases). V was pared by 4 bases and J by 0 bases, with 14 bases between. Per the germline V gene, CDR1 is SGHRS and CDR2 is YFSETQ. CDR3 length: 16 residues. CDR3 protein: CASSTLSVSSYNEQFF. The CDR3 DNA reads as TGCGCCAGCAGCACCCTTAGCGTAAGCTCCTACAATGAGCAGTTCTTC.

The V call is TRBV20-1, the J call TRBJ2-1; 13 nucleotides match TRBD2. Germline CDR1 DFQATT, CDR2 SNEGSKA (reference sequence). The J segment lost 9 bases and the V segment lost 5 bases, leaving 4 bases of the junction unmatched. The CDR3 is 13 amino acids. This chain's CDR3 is CSASTSGRIEQFF. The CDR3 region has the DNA TGCAGTGCTTCGACTAGCGGGAGGATTGAGCAGTTCTTC.

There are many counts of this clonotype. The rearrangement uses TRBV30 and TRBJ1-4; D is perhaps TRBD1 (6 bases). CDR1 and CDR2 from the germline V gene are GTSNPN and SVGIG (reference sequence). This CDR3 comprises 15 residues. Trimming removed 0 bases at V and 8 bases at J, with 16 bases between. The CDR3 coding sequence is TGTGCCTGGAGTGTAACGGACAGTCTAGGAGAAAAACTGTTTTTT. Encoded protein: CAWSVTDSLGEKLFF.

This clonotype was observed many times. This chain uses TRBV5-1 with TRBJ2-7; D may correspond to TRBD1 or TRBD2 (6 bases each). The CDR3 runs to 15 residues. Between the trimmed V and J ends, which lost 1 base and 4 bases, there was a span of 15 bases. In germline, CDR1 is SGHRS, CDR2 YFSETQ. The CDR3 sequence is CASSLSPGAQYEQYF. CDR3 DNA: TGCGCCAGCAGCTTGTCCCCGGGGGCGCAGTACGAGCAGTACTTC. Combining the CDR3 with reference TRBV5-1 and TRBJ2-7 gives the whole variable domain KAGVTQTPRYLIKTRGQQVTLSCSPISGHRSVSWYQQTPGQGLQFLFEYFSETQRNKGNFPGRFSGRQFSNSRSEMNVSTLELGDSALYLCASSLSPGAQYEQYFGPGTRLTVT.

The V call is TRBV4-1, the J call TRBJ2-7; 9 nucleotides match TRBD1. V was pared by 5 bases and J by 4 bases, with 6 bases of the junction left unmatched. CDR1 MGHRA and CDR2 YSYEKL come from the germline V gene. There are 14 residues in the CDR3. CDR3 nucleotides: TGCGCCAGCAGCTGCACAGGGGGCGGGTACGAGCAGTACTTC. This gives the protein CASSCTGGGYEQYF.

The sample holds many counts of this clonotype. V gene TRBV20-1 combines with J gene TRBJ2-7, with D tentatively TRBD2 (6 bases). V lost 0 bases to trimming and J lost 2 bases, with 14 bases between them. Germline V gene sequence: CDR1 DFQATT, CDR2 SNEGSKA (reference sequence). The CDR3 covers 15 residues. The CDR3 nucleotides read TGCAGTGCTAGAGATCTGGCGGGGTTACCCTACGAGCAGTACTTC. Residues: CSARDLAGLPYEQYF.